This TCR beta chain was identified in a study of siplizumab effects on memory and regulatory T cells (dated by TCRdb to the late 2010s). In terms of the full investigation: The study looked at the effect of siplizumab, an anti-CD2 antibody, on alloreactive T-cell subsets in allogeneic mixed lymphocyte reactions made from human PBMCs.

Library preparation used the immunoSEQ multiplex PCR assay. Each sample had 85,000 to 100,000 TCR templates assayed by the deep sequencing platform. Genomic DNA extracted from sorted T cells was the material used for TCRbeta CDR3 sequencing. The published analysis was carried out like this. The R programming language was used for the clonal analysis of the TCRbeta CDR3 data. Alloreactive CD4+ and CD8+ clones were identified by comparing unstimulated samples to CFSE-low samples taken after the reaction. Regulatory or non-regulatory origin was assigned to alloreactive CD4+ clones by matching of sequences to sorted unstimulated Treg and non-Treg repertoires. TCRdb stores this immuneACCESS table with in-frame sequences only. Part of the clones is absent; in the studies checked, under half of the shortfall reflects unresolved V genes, and no reason is known for the rest. The D gene and trimming were derived from the DNA, and the V and J assignments and clone size from that table. The sample has 80,000 to 130,000 clones on record, around 95% of them singletons. The ten biggest clones cover roughly 0.62% of the sample.

Sorted unstimulated T cells, along with proliferating T cells recovered from mixed lymphocyte reactions, underwent TCRbeta CDR3 sequencing. Fresh whole blood from ten to eleven HLA-typed healthy donors served as the source for isolating PBMCs. To map where alloreactive clones came from, unstimulated CD4+ regulatory T cells were FACS-sorted. V is shortened by 8 bases, J by 7 bases, and the region joining them spans 14 bases. CDR1 GTSNPN and CDR2 SVGIG are derived from the germline V gene (reference sequence). The CDR3 runs 12 residues from the cysteine to the phenylalanine. Only the CDR3 region is kept as DNA, spanning 36 bases read in frame from base 1. As to this clone: No antigen is known for it. No much larger clonotype is one base removed from it; base qualities were not supplied.

Results the study describes overall, beyond this receptor: The cumulative frequency of alloreactive sequences that could be traced back to unstimulated CD4+ memory T cells was significantly reduced by siplizumab. Because sequences below about 10^-5 frequency were poorly captured, only a minor fraction of alloreactive clones could be mapped to unstimulated subsets. For roughly 80-95% of proliferating CD4+ or CD8+ clones, no naive or memory phenotype could be assigned. Of the alloreactive CD4+ clones that could be mapped, the Treg-derived share averaged about 67% with siplizumab compared with around 27% in control reactions. Greater diversity appeared to be present in unstimulated naive T cells than in memory T cells, and a substantial contribution to the alloresponse seemed to be made by naive cells. No functional confirmation was obtained for the suppressive function of proliferating Tregs from siplizumab cultures.

The sequenced material came from Tregs sorted from blood. The chain joins TRBV30 to TRBJ2-2; the D segment cannot be called with confidence. This receptor was identified in a human donor in good health. For the CDR3, the sequence is CAGKVWFGELFF. The bases are TGTGCCGGAAAGGTCTGGTTCGGGGAGCTGTTTTTT.